Included here is one T cell receptor beta chain sequence, with context. The table lists this clonotype with many counts. Its antigen remains undetermined. Base qualities are missing; no much larger clone stands one base away. This record belongs to a study of T-cell reconstitution after alpha-beta-depleted transplantation in children (TCRdb year 2016). For context, the study as a whole: Using TCR repertoire profiling, the study followed T-cell immune reconstitution in a quantitative way in children after TCRalphabeta/CD19-depleted allogeneic hematopoietic cell transplantation. Here is what the overall study found, with its caveats: Over the following months the frequencies of hyperexpanded clones went down, and after one year T-cell counts and TCRbeta diversity were mostly credited to newly produced T cells. In some patients, the high TCRbeta diversity seen at day 60 was put down to recipient T cells and intrathymic progenitors that had survived conditioning. The apparently early recovery of alphabetaT-cell counts about two months after transplant reportedly depended on only several hundred rapidly expanded clones that came from non-depleted graft cells.

To prepare the library, PCR was applied. Sequencer: Illumina HiSeq 2500. TCR libraries were prepared with molecular barcoding, using unique molecular identifiers to normalize TCRbeta repertoire quantification. The public reads were reprocessed in TCRdb via fastp at Q25 and MiXCR, keeping in-frame beta chains. Identical CDR3 protein sequences are pooled into one entry, listed with their most common genes and DNA. In this sample the table shows 250,000 to 300,000 distinct CDR3 sequences, around a tenth of which occur a single time. The ten largest clones capture 7% to 9.5% of the sample. The treatment or condition label on this specimen signifies: allogeneic hematopoietic cell transplantation with graft depleted of TCRalphabeta T cells and CD19 B cells. The transplant recipients were children given TCRalphabeta/CD19-depleted allogeneic hematopoietic cell grafts. V lost 5 bases and J lost 4 bases; the stretch between them is 5 bases long. According to the germline V gene, CDR1 reads SGHTA and CDR2 reads FQGNSA. The CDR3 spans 12 residues, from the cysteine through the phenylalanine. Just the 36-base CDR3 DNA is kept, in frame starting at base 1.

The V and J segments used are TRBV7-2 and TRBJ2-2; a confident D gene designation cannot be given. The TCR comes from a boy younger than two with acute myeloid leukemia, due to receive a stem cell transplant. The specimen was PBMCs, collected before TCRalphabeta/CD19-depleted stem cell transplant. The CDR3 amino acid sequence is: CASSRRTGELFF. The DNA is TGTGCCAGCAGCCGTCGCACCGGGGAGCTGTTTTTT.